The source of this TCR beta chain is a study of blood T cell repertoires in COVID-19. Across the study: There were acute and convalescent COVID-19 samples, and they came from the United States, Italy and Spain. Sample material is recorded as cDNA or gDNA derived from T cells, B-cell-depleted T cells, or PBMCs.

TCRdb keeps only in-frame clones here, not all; method: immunoSEQ multiplex PCR. The profile covers 350,000 to 550,000 clones, with roughly nine tenths appearing a single time and 1% to 1.3% taken by the ten largest. Recovered Cohort 3 donors showed two negative PCRs, clearance, or symptom resolution. The specimen sequenced was PBMCs or T cells enriched from blood (not recorded which). This receptor was obtained from a man aged 25 to 40 who had recovered from COVID-19.

In DNA form, the CDR3 reads TGTGCCAGCAGTCCGACAGGTCCCTGGGATGGCTACACCTTC. Amino acids: CASSPTGPWDGYTF. V and J are TRBV5-5 and TRBJ1-2, with a possible D match to TRBD1 (6 bases). This CDR3 has 14 residues. From germline, CDR1 is SGHKS and CDR2 YYEKEE (reference sequence). V lost 5 bases, J lost 6 bases, and 17 bases lay in between.